These 10 T cell receptor beta chains share one sample of origin, sequenced in a study of shared clonotypes between healthy human individuals. Naive-designated CD8 cells lacked CD45RO, were positively enriched for CCR7, and omitted terminally differentiated effector memory CD45RA+ cells. Sequencing used immunoSEQ multiplex PCR; TCRdb keeps in-frame clones, though not all of them. The sample lists about 2 million clones, just under 95% occurring once. Sequenced sample: naive CD8+ T cells sorted from blood. The receptors come from a man aged 18-30 years in good health.

The chain couples TRBV5-1 to TRBJ2-5; D is tentatively TRBD1 or TRBD2 (5 bases each). This CDR3 contains 16 residues. CDR1 is SGHRS and CDR2 is YFSETQ in the germline V gene. V lost 4 bases and J lost 0, with 16 bases in between. The DNA of the CDR3 is TGCGCCAGCAGCCCTGCAGGGCAGCGGAACCAAGAGACCCAGTACTTC. It yields the protein CASSPAGQRNQETQYF. The full variable domain, in which reference TRBV5-1 and TRBJ2-5 provide the parts outside the CDR3, is KAGVTQTPRYLIKTRGQQVTLSCSPISGHRSVSWYQQTPGQGLQFLFEYFSETQRNKGNFPGRFSGRQFSNSRSEMNVSTLELGDSALYLCASSPAGQRNQETQYFGPGTRLLVL.

As concerns this clone: The same CDR3 is also encoded by other DNA sequences in this sample. This chain links TRBV4-3 with TRBJ2-3; 9 bases are shared with TRBD2. Germline trimming cut 0 bases from V and 1 base from J; bases unmatched to any gene: 2. This CDR3 is built from 16 residues. CDR1 and CDR2 from the germline V gene are LGHNA and YSLEER. CDR3 nucleotides: TGCGCCAGCAGCCAAGATCGACTAGCGGGCACAGATACGCAGTATTTT. It is translated as CASSQDRLAGTDTQYF.

The CDR3 protein is CASSWDTEAFF. The CDR3 nucleotides are TGTGCCAGCAGCTGGGACACTGAAGCTTTCTTT. The gene calls are TRBV25-1 and TRBJ1-1; D gene ambiguous. There are 11 residues in the CDR3. Germline CDR1 MGHDK, CDR2 SYGVNS. V lost 6 bases to trimming and J lost 3 bases, with 5 bases between them.

This clone came up once. This rearrangement joins TRBV13 to TRBJ2-3; D is uncertain. The CDR3 has 15 residues. Trimming pared 5 bases from V and 5 bases from J, leaving 17 bases between. Looked up from germline, CDR1 is PRHDT and CDR2 is FYEKMQ (reference sequence). For the CDR3, the DNA is TGTGCCAGCAGCCCACGGCGCACGTCGGAAGATACGCAGTATTTT. It encodes CASSPRRTSEDTQYF.

The chain uses TRBV5-6 and TRBJ2-7; D tentatively fits TRBD1 or TRBD2 (5 bases each). The CDR3 length is 14 residues. Germline V gene sequence: CDR1 SGHDT, CDR2 YYEEEE. With 2 bases removed from V and 3 bases from J, the gap between germline ends came to 12 bases. The CDR3 spells CASSFEGTFYEQYF. The CDR3, as DNA: TGTGCCAGCAGCTTTGAGGGGACCTTCTACGAGCAGTACTTC.

This clone was observed a handful of times. This chain joins TRBV7-9 and TRBJ1-2, with D possibly TRBD1 on 5 matching bases. The CDR3 totals 14 residues. Trimming cost V 5 bases and J 3 bases, with 13 bases left between them. Germline V gene sequence: CDR1 SEHNR, CDR2 FQNEAQ (reference sequence). As DNA, the CDR3 is TGTGCCAGCAGCCCGATGGGACTACACTATGGCTACACCTTC. Translated, it gives CASSPMGLHYGYTF.

The genes are TRBV9 and TRBJ1-1; weak D call: TRBD1 (6 bases). The V gene lost 4 bases and the J gene lost 6 bases, with 16 bases spanning the gap. CDR1 is SGDLS, CDR2 YYNGEE, per germline. The CDR3 runs to 14 residues. CDR3 in amino acids: CASSLGGGSSEAFF. Here the CDR3 DNA reads TGTGCCAGCAGCCTAGGGGGTGGCAGCTCTGAAGCTTTCTTT. Looking up the rest from reference TRBV9 and TRBJ1-1 gives the full variable domain: DSGVTQTPKHLITATGQRVTLRCSPRSGDLSVYWYQQSLDQGLQFLIQYYNGEERAKGNILERFSAQQFPDLHSELNLSSLELGDSALYFCASSLGGGSSEAFFGQGTRLTVV.

This chain connects TRBV7-8 to TRBJ2-2; perhaps TRBD2 as D (5 bases). The ends were cut back, 3 bases at V and 1 base at J, with 9 bases in the middle. The germline V gene has CDR1 SGHVS and CDR2 FQNEAQ. CDR3 length: 15 amino acids. For the CDR3, the DNA is TGTGCCAGCAGCTTGAGGACTGGGAACACCGGGGAGCTGTTTTTT. Its translation is CASSLRTGNTGELFF. Variable domain in full (rest from reference TRBV7-8 and TRBJ2-2): GAGVSQSPRYKVAKRGQDVALRCDPISGHVSLFWYQQALGQGPEFLTYFQNEAQLDKSGLPSDRFFAERPEGSVSTLKIQRTQQEDSAVYLCASSLRTGNTGELFFGEGSRLTVL.

This chain connects TRBV11-2 to TRBJ2-2; TRBD2 aligns across 16 bases. Germline values: CDR1 SGHAT, CDR2 FQNNGV. There are 17 residues in the CDR3. After removal of 4 bases from V and 5 bases from J, the junction contained 4 bases not matched to a gene. For the CDR3, the DNA is TGTGCCAGCAGCTGGGGACTAGCGGGAGGGGTGACCGGGGAGCTGTTTTTT. Its translation is CASSWGLAGGVTGELFF.

This clone was recorded only once. The chain joins TRBV6-1 to TRBJ2-7; D could derive from TRBD1 or TRBD2 (5 bases each). This CDR3 region has 15 residues. The V gene's germline CDR1 is MNHNS and CDR2 SASEGT. The germline V and J ends were trimmed by 6 bases and 2 bases, with 17 bases remaining between them. The CDR3 loop reads CASRVPWDRAYEQYF. The CDR3 DNA follows: TGTGCCAGCAGGGTCCCCTGGGACCGAGCCTACGAGCAGTACTTC.